Here is one T cell receptor (beta chain) with its context. The target antigen is unknown. The repertoire was sequenced with immunoSEQ multiplex PCR; TCRdb's copy has only in-frame clones and lacks some. The data contain roughly 140,000 clones, about 90% of them seen just once; the ten biggest clones take up roughly 4.7%. The data derive from a study of T cell responses to AZD1222 COVID-19 vaccine. Study background: Combined were second doses at about 4 or about 12 weeks.

General study points: Samples come after the peak T cell response, not at day 14.

The CDR3 is made up of 14 amino acids. Germline-derived CDR1 and CDR2 are MNHNS and SASEGT. The V end lost 2 bases, the J end lost 0 bases, and 8 bases lay between the germline ends. The receptor comes from an adult in good health. The chain links TRBV6-1 to TRBJ2-7; D is perhaps TRBD1 (5 bases). Material: peripheral blood, obtained on day 0 of AZD1222 vaccination. Here the CDR3 reads CASSEQGISYEQYF. The CDR3 DNA sequence: TGTGCCAGCAGTGAACAGGGAATCTCCTACGAGCAGTACTTC.